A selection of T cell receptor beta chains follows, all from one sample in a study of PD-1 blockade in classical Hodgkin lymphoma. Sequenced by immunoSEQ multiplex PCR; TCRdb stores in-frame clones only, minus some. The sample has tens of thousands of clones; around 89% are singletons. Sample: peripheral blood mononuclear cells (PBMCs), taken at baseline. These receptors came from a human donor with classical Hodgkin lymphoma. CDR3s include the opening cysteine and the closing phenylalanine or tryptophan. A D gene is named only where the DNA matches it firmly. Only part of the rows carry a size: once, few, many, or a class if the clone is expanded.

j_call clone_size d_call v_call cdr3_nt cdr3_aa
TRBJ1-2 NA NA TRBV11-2 TGTGCCAGCAGCTTAGACAGTTATAACTATGGCTACACCTTC CASSLDSYNYGYTF
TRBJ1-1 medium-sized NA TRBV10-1 TGCGCCAGCAGTGACCACAGGCCGAACACTGAAGCTTTCTTT CASSDHRPNTEAFF
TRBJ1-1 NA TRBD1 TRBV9 TGTGCCAGCAGCCCTCAGGGGGTGAACACTGAAGCTTTCTTT CASSPQGVNTEAFF
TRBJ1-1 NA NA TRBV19 TGTGCCAGTAGTATGTACAGGGACACCACTGAAGCTTTCTTT CASSMYRDTTEAFF
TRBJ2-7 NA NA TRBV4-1 TGCGCCAGCAGCCAAGTGGGCAGGGAGTTCGACGAGCAGTACTTC CASSQVGREFDEQYF
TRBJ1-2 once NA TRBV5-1 TGCGCCAGCATATCACCCTATGGCTACACCTTC CASISPYGYTF
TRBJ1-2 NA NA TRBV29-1 TGCAGCGTCTACAGGGAAAGCTCGTCTGGCTACACCTTC CSVYRESSSGYTF
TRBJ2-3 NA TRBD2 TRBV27 TGTGCCAGCAGTTGGGGAGCGGGGTTCAGCACAGATACGCAGTATTTT CASSWGAGFSTDTQYF
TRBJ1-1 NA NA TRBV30 TGTGCCTGGAGGGAAGGGGGGCGCACTGAAGCTTTCTTT CAWREGGRTEAFF
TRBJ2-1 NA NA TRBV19 TGTGCCAGTAGGCCGGGACTGTACAATGAGCAGTTCTTC CASRPGLYNEQFF
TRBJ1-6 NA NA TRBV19 TGTGCCAGTAGCAACAGGGATCACAATTCACCCCTCCACTTT CASSNRDHNSPLHF
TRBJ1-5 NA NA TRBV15 TGTGCCACCAGCACTTATAATCAGCCCCAGCATTTT CATSTYNQPQHF
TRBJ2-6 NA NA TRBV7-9 TGTGCCAGCAGCTGGGCAGGGGGGTCTGGGGCCAACGTCCTGACTTTC CASSWAGGSGANVLTF
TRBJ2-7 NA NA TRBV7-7 TGTGCTAGCAGCAGAGACCCATTCTCCTACGAGCAGTACTTC CASSRDPFSYEQYF
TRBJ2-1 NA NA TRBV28 TGTGCCAGCAGCTCCCCAGGACAGAGCGTAGGTGAGCAGTTCTTC CASSSPGQSVGEQFF
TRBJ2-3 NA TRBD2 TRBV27 TGTGCCAGCAGTACGGGACTAGCGCCCCTGGGAGATACGCAGTATTTT CASSTGLAPLGDTQYF
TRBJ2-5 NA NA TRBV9 TGTGCCAGCAGCGTCTCAGGGGGGGCCCTGGAGACCCAGTACTTC CASSVSGGALETQYF
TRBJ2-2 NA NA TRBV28 TGTGCCAGCAGTTTATCCCTGAACACCGGGGAGCTGTTTTTT CASSLSLNTGELFF
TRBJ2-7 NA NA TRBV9 TGTGCCAGCAGCGGAGGGAACAGCTACCCTTACGACTACGAGCAGTACTTC CASSGGNSYPYDYEQYF
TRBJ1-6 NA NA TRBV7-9 TGTGCCAGCAGCTTCCTATGGGGGGACCGGTTGGAGAATAATTCACCCCTCCACTTT CASSFLWGDRLENNSPLHF
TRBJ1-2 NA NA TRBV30 TGTGCCTGGAGCCAAGACAGTCTCTATGGCTACACCTTC CAWSQDSLYGYTF
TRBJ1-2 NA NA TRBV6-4 TGTGCCAGCAGTGACTCGATCAATGGGGCCCTCTATGGCTACACCTTC CASSDSINGALYGYTF
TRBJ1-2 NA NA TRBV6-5 TGTGCCAGCAGTTACTATGGCTACACCTTC CASSYYGYTF
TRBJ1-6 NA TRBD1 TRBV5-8 TGTGCCAGCAGCATGGACAGGGGCCGAGGTAATTCACCCCTCCACTTT CASSMDRGRGNSPLHF
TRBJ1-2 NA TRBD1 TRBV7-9 TGTGCCAGCAGCATTGACAGGGTCTATGGCTACACCTTC CASSIDRVYGYTF
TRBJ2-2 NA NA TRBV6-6 NA CASVPQGRTGELFF
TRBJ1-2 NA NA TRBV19 TGTGCCAGTCAGGAGAACTATGGCTACACCTTC CASQENYGYTF
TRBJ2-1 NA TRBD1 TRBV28 TGTGCCAGCAGTACTACCCGGACAGGGGGCGGTGAGCAGTTCTTC CASSTTRTGGGEQFF
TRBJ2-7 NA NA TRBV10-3 TGTGCCATCAGTGAGTCGTCTAGGGAGCAGTACTTC CAISESSREQYF
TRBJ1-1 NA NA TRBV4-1 TGCGCCAGCAGCCAAGATGTTTACAGGGAAAACACTGAAGCTTTCTTT CASSQDVYRENTEAFF
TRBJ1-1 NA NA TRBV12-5 TGTGCTAGTGGTTTGCTCCCAAACACTGAAGCTTTCTTT CASGLLPNTEAFF